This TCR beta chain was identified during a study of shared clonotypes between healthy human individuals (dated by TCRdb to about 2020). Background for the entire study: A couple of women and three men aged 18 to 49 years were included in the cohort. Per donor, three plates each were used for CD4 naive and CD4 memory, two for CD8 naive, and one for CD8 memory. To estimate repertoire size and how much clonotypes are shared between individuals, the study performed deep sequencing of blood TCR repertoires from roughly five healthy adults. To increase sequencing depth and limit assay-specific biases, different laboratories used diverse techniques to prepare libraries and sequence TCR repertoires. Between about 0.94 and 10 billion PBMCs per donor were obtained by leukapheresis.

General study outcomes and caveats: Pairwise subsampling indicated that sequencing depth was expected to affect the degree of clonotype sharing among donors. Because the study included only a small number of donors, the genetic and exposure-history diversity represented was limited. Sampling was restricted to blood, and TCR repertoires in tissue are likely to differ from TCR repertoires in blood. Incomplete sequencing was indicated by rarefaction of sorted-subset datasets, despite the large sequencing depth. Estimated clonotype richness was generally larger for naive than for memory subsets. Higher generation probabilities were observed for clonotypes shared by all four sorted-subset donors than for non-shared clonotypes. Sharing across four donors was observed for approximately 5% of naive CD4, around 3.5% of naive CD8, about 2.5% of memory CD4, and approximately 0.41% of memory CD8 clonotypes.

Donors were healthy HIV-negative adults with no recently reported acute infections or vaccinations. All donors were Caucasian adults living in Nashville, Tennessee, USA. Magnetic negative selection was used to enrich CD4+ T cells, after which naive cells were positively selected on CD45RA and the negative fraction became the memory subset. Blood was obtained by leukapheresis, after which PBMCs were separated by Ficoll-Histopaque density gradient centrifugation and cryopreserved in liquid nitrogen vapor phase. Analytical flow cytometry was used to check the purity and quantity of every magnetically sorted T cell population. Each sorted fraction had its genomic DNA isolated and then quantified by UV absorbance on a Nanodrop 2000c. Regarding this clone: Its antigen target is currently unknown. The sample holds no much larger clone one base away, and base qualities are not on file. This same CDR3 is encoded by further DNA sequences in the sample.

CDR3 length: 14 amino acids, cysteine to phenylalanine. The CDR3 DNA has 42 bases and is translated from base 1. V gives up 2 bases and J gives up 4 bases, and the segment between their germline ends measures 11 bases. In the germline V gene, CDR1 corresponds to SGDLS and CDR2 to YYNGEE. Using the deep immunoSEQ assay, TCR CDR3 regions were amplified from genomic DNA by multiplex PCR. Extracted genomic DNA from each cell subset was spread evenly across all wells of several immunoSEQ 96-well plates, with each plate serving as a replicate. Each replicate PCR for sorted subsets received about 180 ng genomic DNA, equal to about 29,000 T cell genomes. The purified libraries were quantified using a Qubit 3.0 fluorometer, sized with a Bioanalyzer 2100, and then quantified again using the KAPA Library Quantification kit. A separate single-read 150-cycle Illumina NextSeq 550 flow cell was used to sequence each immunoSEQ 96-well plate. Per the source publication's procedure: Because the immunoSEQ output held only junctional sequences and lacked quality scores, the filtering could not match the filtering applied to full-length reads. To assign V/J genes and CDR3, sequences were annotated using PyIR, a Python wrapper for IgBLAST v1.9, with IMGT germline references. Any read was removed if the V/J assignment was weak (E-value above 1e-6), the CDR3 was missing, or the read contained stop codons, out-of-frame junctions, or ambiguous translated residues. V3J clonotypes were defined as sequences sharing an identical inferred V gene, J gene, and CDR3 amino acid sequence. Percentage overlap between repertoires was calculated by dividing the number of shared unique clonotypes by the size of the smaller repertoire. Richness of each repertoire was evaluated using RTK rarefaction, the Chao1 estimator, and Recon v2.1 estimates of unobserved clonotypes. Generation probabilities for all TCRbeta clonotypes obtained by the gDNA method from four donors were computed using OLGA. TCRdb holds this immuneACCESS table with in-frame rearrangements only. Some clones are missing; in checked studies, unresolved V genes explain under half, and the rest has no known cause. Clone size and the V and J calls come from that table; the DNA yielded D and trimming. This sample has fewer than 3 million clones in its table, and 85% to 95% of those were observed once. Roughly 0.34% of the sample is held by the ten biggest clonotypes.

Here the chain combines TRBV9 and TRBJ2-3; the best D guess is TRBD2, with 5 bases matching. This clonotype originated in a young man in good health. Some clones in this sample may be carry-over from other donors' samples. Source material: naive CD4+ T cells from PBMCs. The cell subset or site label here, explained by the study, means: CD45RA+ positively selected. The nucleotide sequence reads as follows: TGTGCCAGCAGCGTTCGTTTAGCGTCAGATACGCAGTATTTT. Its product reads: CASSVRLASDTQYF.